Included here is one T cell receptor beta chain sequence, with context. The antigen is undetermined. This CDR3 contains 17 residues. Trimming stripped 3 bases from V and 5 bases from J, with 19 bases between. Per germline, CDR1 SNHLY and CDR2 FYNNEI. The sample comes from a study of CD8 T cells in ankylosing spondylitis. General study points: About 8 highly homologous variants formed a TCR beta motif that appeared characteristic of ankylosing spondylitis blood. Reports say disease-linked clones showed up significantly more in matched ankylosing spondylitis synovial fluid.

It was by quantitative 5'-RACE with molecular barcodes that TCR beta libraries were made. TCRdb re-called the 5' RACE reads through MiXCR, storing one row per CDR3 protein. Found here are 700,000 or so distinct CDR3 sequences, around 20% of them singletons; the top ten hold over 15%. This TCR derives from a male donor with ankylosing spondylitis. The V gene is TRBV2, the J gene TRBJ2-2; perhaps TRBD1 as D (5 bases). Sequenced material: blood, either unsorted or a sorted T cell fraction (not recorded which). CDR3 nucleotide sequence: TGTGCCAGCAGTGAGGAAGGTTTACAGGTCGGGACCGGGGAGCTGTTTTTT. It specifies CASSEEGLQVGTGELFF.